The 9 T cell receptor beta chains reported below all come from one sample, sequenced in a study of cytomegalovirus exposure and HLA in healthy donors. PCR amplification relied on 60 Vbeta primers (plus 13 Jbeta primers). The protocol was immunoSEQ multiplex PCR, while the TCRdb copy is restricted to in-frame clones and leaves out a portion. In the table there are about 99,000 clones, around 80% of which are singletons. The sequenced sample was PBMCs. The source of these receptors is a woman aged 18-29 years in good health and CMV-seropositive.

This sequence joins TRBV20-1 and TRBJ1-1; D remains unclear. This CDR3 comprises 11 residues. Germline V gene lookup returns CDR1 DFQATT and CDR2 SNEGSKA (reference sequence). The V gene lost 5 bases and the J gene lost 1 base, with 5 bases spanning the gap. In nucleotides, the CDR3 is TGCAGTGCTGGCAGGAACACTGAAGCTTTCTTT. Protein sequence: CSAGRNTEAFF.

This clone was observed a single time. The gene calls are TRBV10-3 and TRBJ2-5; 10 bases match TRBD2. The J segment lost 3 bases and the V segment lost 6 bases, leaving 7 bases of the junction unmatched. Germline values: CDR1 ENHRY, CDR2 SYGVKD. The CDR3 has 15 amino acids. CDR3 region: CAIRAKSGGEETQYF. The CDR3 DNA is TGTGCCATCAGAGCGAAGAGCGGGGGGGAAGAGACCCAGTACTTC.

The genes are TRBV6-1 and TRBJ1-2, with TRBD1 identical over 9 bases. The CDR3 is 13 amino acids. CDR1 MNHNS and CDR2 SASEGT come from the germline V gene. V shed 5 bases and J 10 bases; nucleotides not matched to a gene: 8. CDR3 in amino acids: CASSQGQGYYYTF. In DNA, the CDR3 is TGTGCCAGCAGTCAGGGACAGGGTTACTACTACACCTTC.

CDR3 sequence (DNA): TGTGCCAGCAGCTTGGGTGGGGGCATGAACACTGAAGCTTTCTTT. Residues: CASSLGGGMNTEAFF. The chain joins TRBV5-4 to TRBJ1-1, with D possibly matching TRBD1 (6 bases). The germline CDR1 and CDR2 sequences are SGHNT and YYREEE (reference sequence). The CDR3 is 15 residues long. With 0 bases removed from V and 0 bases from J, the gap between germline ends came to 9 bases.

In this sample, this clone turned up a few times. The chain joins TRBV10-2 to TRBJ1-1; D is perhaps TRBD1 (5 bases). The V gene lost 6 bases and the J gene lost 11 bases, with 19 bases spanning the gap. CDR1 and CDR2 from the germline V gene are WSHSY and SAAADI. This CDR3 contains 13 residues. The CDR3 loop is CASSADIRSGAFF. DNA for the CDR3: TGCGCCAGCAGCGCGGACATCCGCAGCGGGGCTTTCTTT.

The chain uses TRBV7-2 and TRBJ2-7, with D possibly matching TRBD2 (6 bases). Germline CDR1 and CDR2: SGHTA and FQGNSA. V was pared by 4 bases and J by 0 bases, with 22 bases between. The CDR3 totals 18 residues. The CDR3 DNA follows: TGTGCCAGCAGCTGGGGATGGGCTAGCGCCCGAAACTCCTACGAGCAGTACTTC. It is translated as CASSWGWASARNSYEQYF.

V and J are TRBV5-1 and TRBJ1-1; 9 bases map to TRBD1. Germline CDR1 reads SGHRS; CDR2 reads YFSETQ. The CDR3 has 17 amino acids. V shed 0 bases, J shed 4 bases, and the junction held 10 bases outside the gene matches. The CDR3 bases are TGCGCCAGCAGCTTGGGGGGACAGGGAGGGGGGGGCACTGAAGCTTTCTTT. Translation gives CASSLGGQGGGGTEAFF.

This clone showed up just once. This chain links TRBV7-9 with TRBJ2-1; D is uncertain. The CDR3 length is 15 residues. V was clipped by 5 bases and J by 1 base, with 12 bases between them. Germline V CDR1 and CDR2: SEHNR, FQNEAQ (reference sequence). The CDR3 here is CASSPRLISYNEQFF. DNA for the CDR3: TGTGCCAGCAGCCCCCGACTGATTTCCTACAATGAGCAGTTCTTC.

The chain links TRBV11-2 to TRBJ1-4, with 10 bases that match TRBD1. The CDR3 totals 15 residues. Trimming removed 1 base from V and 8 bases from J; junction bases left unmatched: 4. CDR1 SGHAT and CDR2 FQNNGV come from the germline V gene. CDR3 residues: CASSLGQGAHEKLFF. The CDR3 region has the DNA TGTGCCAGCAGCTTAGGACAGGGGGCGCACGAAAAACTGTTTTTT.